The clone carrying this T cell receptor beta chain was seen a handful of times. As yet, its antigen is unknown. CDR3 length: 16 amino acids. From germline, CDR1 is SGHDN and CDR2 FVKESK. Aged roughly 6 to 90, donors were systemically healthy Caucasians from Russia. This sample is part of a study of blood T cells in healthy people across ages. Study conclusions and caveats: PBMCs that were unsorted prevented a conclusive naive versus antigen-experienced comparison.

Next came a second PCR, run for roughly 6 to 11 cycles, which used a sample-barcoded 5' primer along with a J-beta primer mix. The template-switch adaptor, which had 12 random nucleotides, put a tag on each cDNA molecule. Every sample gave at least 3 million paired-end reads containing CDR3. TCRdb re-called the 5' RACE reads with MiXCR, one entry per CDR3 protein. The sample has 550,000 to 750,000 distinct CDR3 sequences, more than 20% seen once. The sample comprised blood. The V gene is TRBV14, the J gene TRBJ2-1; D is possibly TRBD2 (6 bases). The J call could be wrong; TRBJ2-7 is a better fit for the DNA end. This clonotype originated in a man aged 65 to 79 in good health. Written as DNA, the CDR3 is TGTGCCAGCAGCCCCCAACCGGGACTGAGCTCCTACGAGCAGTACTTC. Translating gives CASSPQPGLSSYEQYF.